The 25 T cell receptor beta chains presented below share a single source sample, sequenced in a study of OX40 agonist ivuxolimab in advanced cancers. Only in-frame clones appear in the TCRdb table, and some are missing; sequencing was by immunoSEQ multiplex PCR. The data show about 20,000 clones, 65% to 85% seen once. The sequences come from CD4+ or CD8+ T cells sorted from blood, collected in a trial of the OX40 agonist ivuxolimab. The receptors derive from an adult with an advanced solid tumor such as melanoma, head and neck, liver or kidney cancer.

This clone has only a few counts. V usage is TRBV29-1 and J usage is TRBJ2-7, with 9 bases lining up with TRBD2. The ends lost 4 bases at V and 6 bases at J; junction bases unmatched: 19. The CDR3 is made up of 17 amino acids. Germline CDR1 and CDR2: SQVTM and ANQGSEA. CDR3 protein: CSVGDNPWSGRLFEQYF. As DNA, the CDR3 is TGCAGCGTTGGGGACAACCCGTGGAGCGGGAGGTTGTTCGAGCAGTACTTC.

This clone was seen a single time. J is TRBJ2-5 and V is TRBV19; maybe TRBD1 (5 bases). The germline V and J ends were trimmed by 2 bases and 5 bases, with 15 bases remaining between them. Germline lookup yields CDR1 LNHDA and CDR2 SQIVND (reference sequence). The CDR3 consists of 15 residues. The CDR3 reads CASSIIGHPGETQYF. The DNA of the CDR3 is TGTGCCAGTAGTATAATAGGACACCCAGGGGAGACCCAGTACTTC.

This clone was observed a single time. The CDR3 protein is CATSRVGRTFSNQPQHF. The CDR3 bases are TGTGCCACCAGCAGAGTGGGCAGGACTTTTAGCAATCAGCCCCAGCATTTT. The chain is built from TRBV15 and TRBJ1-5; no firm D call. Between the trimmed V and J ends, which lost 1 base and 0 bases, there was a span of 13 bases. CDR3 length equals 17 residues. The germline V gene has CDR1 LNHNV and CDR2 YYDKDF (reference sequence).

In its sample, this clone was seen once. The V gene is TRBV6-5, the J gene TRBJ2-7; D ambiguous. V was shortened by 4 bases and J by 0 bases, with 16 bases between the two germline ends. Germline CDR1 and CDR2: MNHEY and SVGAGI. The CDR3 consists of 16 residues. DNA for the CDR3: TGTGCCAGCAGTTCGAGACTTTTTTCAAGCTCCTACGAGCAGTACTTC. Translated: CASSSRLFSSSYEQYF.

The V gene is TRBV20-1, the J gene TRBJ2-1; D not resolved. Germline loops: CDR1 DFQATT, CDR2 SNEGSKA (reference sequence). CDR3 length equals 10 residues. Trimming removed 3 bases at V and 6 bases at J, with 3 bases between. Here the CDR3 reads CSASSNEQFF. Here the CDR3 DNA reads TGCAGTGCTAGTAGCAATGAGCAGTTCTTC.

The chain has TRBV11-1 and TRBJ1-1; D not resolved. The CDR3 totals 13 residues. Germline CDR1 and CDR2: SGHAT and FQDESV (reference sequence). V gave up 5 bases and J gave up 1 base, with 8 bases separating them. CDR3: CASSRSRNTEAFF. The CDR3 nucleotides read TGTGCCAGCAGCAGAAGTAGGAACACTGAAGCTTTCTTT.

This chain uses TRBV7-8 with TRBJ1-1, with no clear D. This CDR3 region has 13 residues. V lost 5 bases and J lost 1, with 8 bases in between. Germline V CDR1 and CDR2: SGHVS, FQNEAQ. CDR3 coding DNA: TGTGCCAGCAGCCCCACAGAGAACACTGAAGCTTTCTTT. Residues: CASSPTENTEAFF.

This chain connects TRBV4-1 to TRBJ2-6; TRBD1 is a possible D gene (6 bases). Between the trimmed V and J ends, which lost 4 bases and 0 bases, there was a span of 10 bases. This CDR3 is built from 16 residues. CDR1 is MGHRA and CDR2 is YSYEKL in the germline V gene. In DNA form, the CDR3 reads TGCGCCAGCAGCCGAGACAGGACCTCTGGGGCCAACGTCCTGACTTTC. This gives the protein CASSRDRTSGANVLTF.

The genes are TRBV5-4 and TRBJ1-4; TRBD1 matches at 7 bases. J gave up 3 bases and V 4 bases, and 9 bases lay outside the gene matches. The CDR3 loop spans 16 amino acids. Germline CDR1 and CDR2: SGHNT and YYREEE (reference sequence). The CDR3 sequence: CASSPQQGGANEKLFF. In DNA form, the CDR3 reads TGTGCCAGCAGCCCTCAGCAGGGGGGAGCTAATGAAAAACTGTTTTTT.

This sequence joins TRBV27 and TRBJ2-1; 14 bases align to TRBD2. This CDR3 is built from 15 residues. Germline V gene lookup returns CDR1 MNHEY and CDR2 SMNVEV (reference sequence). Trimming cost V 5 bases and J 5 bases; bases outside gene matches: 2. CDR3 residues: CASSPGLAGDNEQFF. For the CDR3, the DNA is TGTGCCAGCAGTCCGGGACTAGCGGGAGACAATGAGCAGTTCTTC.

CDR3 loop: CASSRDNEQFF. The CDR3 DNA reads TGTGCCAGCAGCAGGGACAATGAGCAGTTCTTC. The rearrangement links TRBV14 to TRBJ2-1; D is unresolved. This CDR3 comprises 11 residues. Trimming cost V 5 bases and J 5 bases, with 4 bases left between them. CDR1 and CDR2 (germline): SGHDN, FVKESK.

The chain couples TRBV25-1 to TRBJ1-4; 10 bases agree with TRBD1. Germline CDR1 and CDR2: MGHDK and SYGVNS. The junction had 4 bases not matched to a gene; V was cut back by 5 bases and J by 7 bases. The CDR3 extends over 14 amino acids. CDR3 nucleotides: TGTGCCAGCAGTAGGACAGGGGGAGGTGAAAAACTGTTTTTT. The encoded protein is CASSRTGGGEKLFF. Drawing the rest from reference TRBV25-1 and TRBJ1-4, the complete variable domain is EADIYQTPRYLVIGTGKKITLECSQTMGHDKMYWYQQDPGMELHLIHYSYGVNSTEKGDLSSESTVSRIRTEHFPLTLESARPSHTSQYLCASSRTGGGEKLFFGSGTQLSVL.

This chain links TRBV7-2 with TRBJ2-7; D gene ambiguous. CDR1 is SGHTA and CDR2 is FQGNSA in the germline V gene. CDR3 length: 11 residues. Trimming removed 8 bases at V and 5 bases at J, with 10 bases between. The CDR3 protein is CASRRSNEQYF. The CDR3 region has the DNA TGTGCCAGCCGCCGCAGTAACGAGCAGTACTTC.

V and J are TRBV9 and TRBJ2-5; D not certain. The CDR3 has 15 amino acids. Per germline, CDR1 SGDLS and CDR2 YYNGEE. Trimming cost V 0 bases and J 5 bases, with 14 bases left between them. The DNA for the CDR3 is TGTGCCAGCAGCGTAGGGGCCCTAACGAAGGAGACCCAGTACTTC. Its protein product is CASSVGALTKETQYF.

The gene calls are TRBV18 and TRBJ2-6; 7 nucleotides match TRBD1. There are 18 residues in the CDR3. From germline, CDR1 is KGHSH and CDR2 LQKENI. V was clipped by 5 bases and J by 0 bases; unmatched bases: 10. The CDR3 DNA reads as TGTGCCAGCTCAAGAAGTGGGACAGACCTCTCTGGGGCCAACGTCCTGACTTTC. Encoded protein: CASSRSGTDLSGANVLTF.

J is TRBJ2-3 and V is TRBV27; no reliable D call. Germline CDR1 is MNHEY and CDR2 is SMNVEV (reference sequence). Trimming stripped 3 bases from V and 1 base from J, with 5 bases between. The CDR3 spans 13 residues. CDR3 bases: TGTGCCAGCAGTTTCCCGGGCACAGATACGCAGTATTTT. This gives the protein CASSFPGTDTQYF.

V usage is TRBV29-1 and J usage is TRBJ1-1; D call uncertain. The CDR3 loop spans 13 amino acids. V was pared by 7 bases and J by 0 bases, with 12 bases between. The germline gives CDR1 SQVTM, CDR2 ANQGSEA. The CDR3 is CSALSGMNTEAFF. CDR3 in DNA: TGCAGCGCCTTGAGCGGGATGAACACTGAAGCTTTCTTT.

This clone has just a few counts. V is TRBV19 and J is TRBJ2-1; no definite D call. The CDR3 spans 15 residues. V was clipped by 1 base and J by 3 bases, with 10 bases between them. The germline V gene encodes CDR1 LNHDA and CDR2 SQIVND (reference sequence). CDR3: CASSIGSGFYNEQFF. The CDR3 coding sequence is TGTGCCAGTAGTATAGGCTCAGGCTTCTACAATGAGCAGTTCTTC. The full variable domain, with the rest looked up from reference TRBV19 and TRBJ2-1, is DGGITQSPKYLFRKEGQNVTLSCEQNLNHDAMYWYRQDPGQGLRLIYYSQIVNDFQKGDIAEGYSVSREKKESFPLTVTSAQKNPTAFYLCASSIGSGFYNEQFFGPGTRLTVL.

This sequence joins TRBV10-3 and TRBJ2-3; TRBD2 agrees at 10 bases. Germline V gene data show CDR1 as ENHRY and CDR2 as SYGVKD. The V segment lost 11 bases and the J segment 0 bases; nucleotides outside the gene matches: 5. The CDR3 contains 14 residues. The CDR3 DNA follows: TGTGCCGTCGGACTAGCGGAGAGCACAGATACGCAGTATTTT. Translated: CAVGLAESTDTQYF.

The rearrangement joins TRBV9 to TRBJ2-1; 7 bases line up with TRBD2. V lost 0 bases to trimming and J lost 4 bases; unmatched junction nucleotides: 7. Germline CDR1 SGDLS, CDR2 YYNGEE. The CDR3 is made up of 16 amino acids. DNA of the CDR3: TGTGCCAGCAGCGTAGTGTCTAGCGGTGGTTACAATGAGCAGTTCTTC. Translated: CASSVVSSGGYNEQFF.

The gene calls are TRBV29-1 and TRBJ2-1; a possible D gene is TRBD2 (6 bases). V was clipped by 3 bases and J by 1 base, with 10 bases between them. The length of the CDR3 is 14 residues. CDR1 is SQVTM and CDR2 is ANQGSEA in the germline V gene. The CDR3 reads CSVDTSWSYNEQFF. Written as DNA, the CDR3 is TGCAGCGTTGACACTAGCTGGTCCTACAATGAGCAGTTCTTC.

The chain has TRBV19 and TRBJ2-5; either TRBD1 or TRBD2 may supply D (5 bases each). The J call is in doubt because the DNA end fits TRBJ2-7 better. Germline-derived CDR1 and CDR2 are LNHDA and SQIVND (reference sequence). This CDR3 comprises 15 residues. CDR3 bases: TGTGCCAGTAGTATAGATCCTTGGGCTGGGGGCGAGCAGTACTTC. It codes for CASSIDPWAGGEQYF.

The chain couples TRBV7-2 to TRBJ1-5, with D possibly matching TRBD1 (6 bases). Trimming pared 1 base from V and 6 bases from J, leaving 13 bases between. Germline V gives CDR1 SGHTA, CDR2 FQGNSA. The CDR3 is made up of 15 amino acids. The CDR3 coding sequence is TGTGCCAGCAGCTTAGGGGCAGGGGAGGGTCAGCCCCAGCATTTT. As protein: CASSLGAGEGQPQHF.

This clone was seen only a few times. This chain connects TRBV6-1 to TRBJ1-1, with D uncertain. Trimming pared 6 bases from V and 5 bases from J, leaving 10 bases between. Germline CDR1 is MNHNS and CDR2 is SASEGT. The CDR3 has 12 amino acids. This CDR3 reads CASSGGRTEAFF. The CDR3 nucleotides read TGTGCCAGCAGCGGTGGGAGGACTGAAGCTTTCTTT.

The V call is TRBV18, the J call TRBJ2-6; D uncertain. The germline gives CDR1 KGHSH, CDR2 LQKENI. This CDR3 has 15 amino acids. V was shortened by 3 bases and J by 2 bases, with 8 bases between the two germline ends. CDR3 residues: CASSPAPAGANVLTF. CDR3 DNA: TGTGCCAGCTCACCCGCGCCCGCTGGGGCCAACGTCCTGACTTTC.